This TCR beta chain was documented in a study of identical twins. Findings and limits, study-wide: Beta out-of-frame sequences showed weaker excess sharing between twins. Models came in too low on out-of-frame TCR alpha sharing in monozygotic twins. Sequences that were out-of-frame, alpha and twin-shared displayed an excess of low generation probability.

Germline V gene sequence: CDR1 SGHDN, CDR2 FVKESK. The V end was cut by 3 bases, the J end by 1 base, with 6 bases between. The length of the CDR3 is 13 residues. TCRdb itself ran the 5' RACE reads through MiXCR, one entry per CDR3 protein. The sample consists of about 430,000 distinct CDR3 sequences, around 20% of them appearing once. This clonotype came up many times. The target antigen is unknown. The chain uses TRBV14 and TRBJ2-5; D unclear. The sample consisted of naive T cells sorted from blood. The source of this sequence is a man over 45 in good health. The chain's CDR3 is CASSQVGQETQYF. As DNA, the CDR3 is TGTGCCAGCAGCCAGGTTGGCCAAGAGACCCAGTACTTC.